This TCR beta chain comes out of a study of cytomegalovirus exposure and HLA in healthy donors. Findings and caveats of the study: Common viral pathogens seemed, in a later analysis, to connect with several of the most significant clusters.

Of note for this clone: Its antigen is not identified. Other DNA sequences in the same sample also yield this CDR3.

CDR1 and CDR2 (germline): SGHDN, FVKESK. J was trimmed by 5 bases and V by 4 bases; bases with no gene match: 3. The CDR3 loop spans 14 amino acids. Primers: 60 Vbeta forward and 13 Jbeta reverse. The table came from immunoSEQ multiplex PCR; TCRdb's copy has only in-frame clones and leaves some out. The sample lists around 85,000 clones; roughly 80% were seen once. Specimen: PBMCs. The TCR originated in a woman between 45 and 65 years old in good health and CMV-seropositive. The chain recombines TRBV14 with TRBJ2-2; 8 bases match TRBD1. The CDR3 protein is CASSPRTGTGELFF. CDR3 bases: TGTGCCAGCAGCCCAAGGACAGGGACCGGGGAGCTGTTTTTT.